These 29 T cell receptor beta chains share one sample of origin, sequenced in a study of blood T cell repertoires in COVID-19. Measured with immunoSEQ multiplex PCR; TCRdb has only the in-frame clones, and not every one. The repertoire holds around 20,000 clones, about 91% seen once, with roughly 8.3% in the top ten. Material for sequencing was peripheral blood. These receptors originate from a human donor in a cohort sampled during active COVID-19. The donor label of this sample is uncertain.

V gene TRBV5-1 combines with J gene TRBJ1-3; 7 bases line up with TRBD1. Germline V gives CDR1 SGHRS, CDR2 YFSETQ. V dropped 4 bases and J dropped 0; count of bases not matched to a gene: 16. This CDR3 contains 19 residues. For the CDR3, the DNA is TGCGCCAGCAGCCTCGACCACCCGGGACAGCCGTCCTCTGGAAACACCATATATTTT. Translation: CASSLDHPGQPSSGNTIYF.

The genes are TRBV11-3 and TRBJ2-2; D is unresolved. V lost 1 base, J lost 6 bases, and 9 bases lay in between. Germline loops: CDR1 SGHNT, CDR2 YENEEA. This CDR3 comprises 14 residues. This CDR3 reads CASSLVGYAGELFF. In DNA, the CDR3 is TGTGCCAGCAGCTTAGTGGGCTACGCCGGGGAGCTGTTTTTT.

The rearrangement links TRBV5-1 to TRBJ1-2, with 11 bases matching TRBD1. The ends lost 4 bases at V and 4 bases at J; junction bases unmatched: 6. Germline loops: CDR1 SGHRS, CDR2 YFSETQ. The CDR3 is 15 amino acids. CDR3 nucleotides: TGCGCCAGCAGCCAGGACAGGGGGCAGATCTATGGCTACACCTTC. Residues: CASSQDRGQIYGYTF.

J is TRBJ2-7 and V is TRBV24-1; 8 nucleotides align to TRBD2. V shed 1 base and J 3 bases; nucleotides not matched to a gene: 1. This CDR3 comprises 14 residues. Germline V lookup: CDR1 KGHDR, CDR2 SFDVKD. The CDR3 loop is CATSDLGTSYEQYF. CDR3 in DNA: TGTGCCACCAGTGATTTAGGGACTAGCTACGAGCAGTACTTC.

The chain combines TRBV7-3 with TRBJ2-1; weak D call: TRBD2 (6 bases). From germline, CDR1 is SGHTA and CDR2 FQGTGA. This CDR3 spans 17 amino acids. V was cut by 0 bases and J by 2 bases, with 14 bases left in between. The DNA for the CDR3 is TGTGCCAGCAGCTTAACGGTGGGGGGAACGGCCTACAATGAGCAGTTCTTC. It encodes CASSLTVGGTAYNEQFF. The entire variable domain, with the rest obtained from reference TRBV7-3 and TRBJ2-1, is as follows: GAGVSQTPSNKVTEKGKYVELRCDPISGHTALYWYRQSLGQGPEFLIYFQGTGAADDSGLPNDRFFAVRPEGSVSTLKIQRTERGDSAVYLCASSLTVGGTAYNEQFFGPGTRLTVL.

This chain uses TRBV5-1 with TRBJ2-3; 7 positions agree with TRBD1. The CDR3 length is 16 residues. V lost 0 bases to trimming and J lost 6 bases; unmatched junction nucleotides: 10. The germline gives CDR1 SGHRS, CDR2 YFSETQ. The CDR3 nucleotides read TGCGCCAGCAGCTTGGGGGGGACAGCCAAGGCGGATACGCAGTATTTT. It yields the protein CASSLGGTAKADTQYF.

The chain links TRBV29-1 to TRBJ1-2; D might be TRBD1 (6 bases). CDR3 size: 15 residues. Germline V CDR1 and CDR2: SQVTM, ANQGSEA. Deletions cut 5 bases from V and 3 bases from J, with 19 bases between. Here the CDR3 DNA reads TGCAGCGTTACGGGACAAAACTCGAGGGACTATGGCTACACCTTC. It codes for CSVTGQNSRDYGYTF.

This rearrangement joins TRBV19 to TRBJ1-2; tentatively, D is TRBD1 (5 bases). CDR3 length: 11 residues. Trimming stripped 6 bases from V and 8 bases from J, with 10 bases between. Germline V lookup: CDR1 LNHDA, CDR2 SQIVND (reference sequence). The CDR3 reads CASSSGWGYTF. The CDR3 region has the DNA TGTGCCAGTAGCTCAGGGTGGGGCTACACCTTC. Variable domain in full (rest from reference TRBV19 and TRBJ1-2): DGGITQSPKYLFRKEGQNVTLSCEQNLNHDAMYWYRQDPGQGLRLIYYSQIVNDFQKGDIAEGYSVSREKKESFPLTVTSAQKNPTAFYLCASSSGWGYTFGSGTRLTVV.

The J gene is TRBJ2-1, the V gene TRBV28, with D tentatively TRBD2 (7 bases). Trimming pared 2 bases from V and 5 bases from J, leaving 19 bases between. Per germline, CDR1 MDHEN and CDR2 SYDVKM. This CDR3 has 17 residues. CDR3 in DNA: TGTGCCAGCAGTTTACCCCTACTAGGGGGGAGGGACAATGAGCAGTTCTTC. This codes for CASSLPLLGGRDNEQFF.

This clone was seen only once. The chain has TRBV2 and TRBJ1-4; a possible D gene is TRBD1 (5 bases). This CDR3 region has 16 residues. Germline V CDR1 and CDR2: SNHLY, FYNNEI. The ends were cut back, 5 bases at V and 0 bases at J, with 13 bases in the middle. The CDR3 reads CASSPGLMSTNEKLFF. CDR3 DNA sequence: TGTGCCAGCAGTCCGGGACTCATGTCAACTAATGAAAAACTGTTTTTT.

This clone was recorded once. The chain has TRBV5-4 and TRBJ1-2, with 11 bases lining up with TRBD1. V dropped 3 bases and J dropped 8; count of bases not matched to a gene: 6. CDR3 length: 14 residues. CDR1 SGHNT and CDR2 YYREEE come from the germline V gene (reference sequence). CDR3 region: CASSSDRGRVGYTF. CDR3 DNA: TGTGCCAGCAGCTCGGACAGGGGGCGAGTGGGCTACACCTTC.

The chain is built from TRBV6-5 and TRBJ1-2, with TRBD1 identical over 12 bases. There are 15 residues in the CDR3. After removal of 6 bases from V and 8 bases from J, the junction contained 10 bases not matched to a gene. Germline-derived CDR1 and CDR2 are MNHEY and SVGAGI. The CDR3 sequence: CASRTPGQGALGYTF. The CDR3 nucleotides are TGTGCCAGCAGGACCCCGGGACAGGGGGCTTTGGGCTACACCTTC.

The chain uses TRBV5-4 and TRBJ2-3, with a tentative D call TRBD2 (6 bases). This CDR3 is 16 amino acids long. Trimming left V 4 bases short and J 0 bases short, with 15 bases between. Germline CDR1 SGHNT, CDR2 YYREEE (reference sequence). CDR3 residues: CASSPPGGASTDTQYF. CDR3 DNA: TGTGCCAGCAGCCCTCCTGGCGGGGCTAGCACAGATACGCAGTATTTT.

The V and J genes are TRBV12-3 or TRBV12-4 and TRBJ1-2; TRBD1 is a possible D gene (6 bases). Between the trimmed V and J ends, which lost 8 bases and 7 bases, there was a span of 11 bases. The CDR3 runs 11 residues. The CDR3 sequence: CASSGTRGYTF. CDR3 coding DNA: TGTGCCAGCTCCGGGACACGTGGCTACACCTTC.

The chain couples TRBV28 to TRBJ2-1; D is perhaps TRBD1 (6 bases). V was pared by 5 bases and J by 7 bases, with 15 bases between. The CDR3 runs 14 residues. Germline V lookup: CDR1 MDHEN, CDR2 SYDVKM. The CDR3 sequence is CASSLLGQLNEQFF. CDR3 DNA: TGTGCCAGCAGTCTCTTGGGACAATTAAATGAGCAGTTCTTC.

The genes are TRBV14 and TRBJ1-1; TRBD1 aligns across 8 bases. The CDR3 is 19 residues long. V lost 0 bases and J lost 10; bases outside the gene matches: 22. The germline gives CDR1 SGHDN, CDR2 FVKESK. CDR3 coding DNA: TGTGCCAGCAGCCAAGATTATCCACCCTCAGGGGGCCCTGACGGTGGAGCTTTCTTT. It translates to CASSQDYPPSGGPDGGAFF.

A few counts support this clone. The J gene is TRBJ2-5, the V gene TRBV30; 9 bases are a match to TRBD2. This CDR3 contains 15 residues. Germline V CDR1 and CDR2: GTSNPN, SVGIG (reference sequence). With 2 bases clipped from V and 6 bases from J, the junction kept 10 bases outside the gene matches. This CDR3 reads CAWSIAGALRQTQYF. For the CDR3, the DNA is TGTGCCTGGAGTATAGCGGGAGCCCTCCGGCAGACCCAGTACTTC.

The chain links TRBV5-1 to TRBJ2-6; 7 bases align to TRBD2. Looked up from germline, CDR1 is SGHRS and CDR2 is YFSETQ. J gave up 1 base and V 4 bases, and 5 bases lay outside the gene matches. The CDR3 totals 16 residues. The CDR3 DNA follows: TGCGCCAGCAGCCCTGGGGGGGGATCTGGGGCCAACGTCCTGACTTTC. The encoded protein is CASSPGGGSGANVLTF.

This rearrangement joins TRBV27 to TRBJ2-1, with 9 nucleotides matching TRBD2. Trimming at V came to 2 bases and at J to 4 bases, leaving 3 bases not matched to a gene. Looked up from germline, CDR1 is MNHEY and CDR2 is SMNVEV (reference sequence). This CDR3 has 15 amino acids. The CDR3 DNA sequence: TGTGCCAGCAGTTTAAGCCTAGCGGGATACAATGAGCAGTTCTTC. Residues: CASSLSLAGYNEQFF.

The rearrangement links TRBV6-5 to TRBJ1-2; 11 bases are shared with TRBD1. CDR1 and CDR2 (germline): MNHEY, SVGAGI. The CDR3 runs to 15 residues. V shed 4 bases, J shed 1 base, and the junction held 2 bases outside the gene matches. CDR3 amino acids: CASSWDRGSNYGYTF. In nucleotides, the CDR3 is TGTGCCAGCAGTTGGGACAGGGGGAGTAACTATGGCTACACCTTC.

V usage is TRBV5-1 and J usage is TRBJ2-1; D is unclear. Germline V gives CDR1 SGHRS, CDR2 YFSETQ. This CDR3 region has 17 residues. The V end was cut by 4 bases, the J end by 0 bases, with 17 bases between. CDR3 loop: CASSLIPSSGSYNEQFF. Written as DNA, the CDR3 is TGCGCCAGCAGCCTCATCCCGTCTTCGGGCTCCTACAATGAGCAGTTCTTC.

This chain connects TRBV7-8 to TRBJ1-6, with 10 nucleotides matching TRBD1. After removal of 3 bases from V and 10 bases from J, the junction contained 3 bases not matched to a gene. Germline lookup yields CDR1 SGHVS and CDR2 FQNEAQ. This CDR3 is 14 amino acids long. CDR3 coding DNA: TGTGCCAGCAGCTTCCGGGACAGGGGCTCACCCCTCCACTTT. Translating it yields CASSFRDRGSPLHF. Combining the CDR3 with reference TRBV7-8 and TRBJ1-6 gives the whole variable domain GAGVSQSPRYKVAKRGQDVALRCDPISGHVSLFWYQQALGQGPEFLTYFQNEAQLDKSGLPSDRFFAERPEGSVSTLKIQRTQQEDSAVYLCASSFRDRGSPLHFGNGTRLTVT.

The gene calls are TRBV9 and TRBJ1-4; TRBD1 agrees at 7 bases. Germline V gene lookup returns CDR1 SGDLS and CDR2 YYNGEE. J was trimmed by 4 bases and V by 4 bases; bases with no gene match: 7. This CDR3 has 15 amino acids. In DNA, the CDR3 is TGTGCCAGCAGCTTTCGACAGGGTAATAATGAAAAACTGTTTTTT. This translates into CASSFRQGNNEKLFF.

V is TRBV7-8 and J is TRBJ2-2; TRBD1 matches at 10 bases. With V trimmed by 1 base and J by 0 bases, 8 bases remained unmatched. The germline V gene encodes CDR1 SGHVS and CDR2 FQNEAQ. This CDR3 comprises 19 residues. CDR3 bases: TGTGCCAGCAGCTTAGGCGGGACAGGGGACCTCGCGAACACCGGGGAGCTGTTTTTT. This sequence encodes CASSLGGTGDLANTGELFF.

The V gene is TRBV15, the J gene TRBJ1-4, with D perhaps matching TRBD1 (6 bases). The ends were cut back, 2 bases at V and 6 bases at J, with 7 bases in the middle. The germline gives CDR1 LNHNV, CDR2 YYDKDF (reference sequence). The CDR3 has 13 amino acids. The CDR3: CATSRRQDEKLFF. CDR3 bases: TGTGCCACCAGCAGAAGACAGGATGAAAAACTGTTTTTT.

This clone was observed a handful of times. The J gene is TRBJ2-3, the V gene TRBV5-1, with 14 positions matching TRBD2. CDR3 size: 14 residues. CDR1 is SGHRS, CDR2 YFSETQ, per germline. J lost 8 bases, V lost 4 bases, and 3 bases had no gene match. The CDR3 sequence is CASSPGLAGGTQYF. The CDR3 bases are TGCGCCAGCAGCCCCGGACTAGCGGGAGGTACGCAGTATTTT.

The chain links TRBV10-1 to TRBJ2-1, with D maybe TRBD2 (6 bases). The V gene lost 2 bases and the J gene lost 3 bases, with 14 bases spanning the gap. The CDR3 totals 16 residues. Germline-derived CDR1 and CDR2 are WNHNN and SYGVQD (reference sequence). Here the CDR3 DNA reads TGCGCCAGCAGTGAGGTGGGGACTCAAGACTACAATGAGCAGTTCTTC. It is translated as CASSEVGTQDYNEQFF.

The chain carries TRBV4-1 and TRBJ2-7, with TRBD2 matching 13 bases. This CDR3 is built from 14 residues. The junction had 5 bases not matched to a gene; V was cut back by 6 bases and J by 6 bases. Looked up from germline, CDR1 is MGHRA and CDR2 is YSYEKL. The CDR3 is CASSPGLAGVEQYF. The CDR3, as DNA: TGCGCCAGCAGTCCTGGACTAGCGGGAGTCGAGCAGTACTTC.

The chain carries TRBV11-3 and TRBJ2-1; 10 positions agree with TRBD2. Germline-derived CDR1 and CDR2 are SGHNT and YENEEA. J lost 8 bases, V lost 8 bases, and 9 bases had no gene match. The CDR3 has 14 residues. CDR3 sequence (DNA): TGTGCCAGCGGAGCGGGAGGGCCTAGCGATGAGCAGTTCTTC. This sequence encodes CASGAGGPSDEQFF.